This T cell receptor (beta chain) was retrieved from a study of brain T cells in children with intractable seizures. Indicated time point: blood from clinic visit 5 months post-surgery; TSC patient then seizure free. Libraries were prepared by immunoSEQ multiplex PCR; TCRdb keeps only in-frame clonotypes and omits some of them. The sample has about 350,000 clones, over 90% seen once; the top ten hold 5% to 7%. Germline CDR1 and CDR2: LGHDT and YNNKEL (reference sequence). Trimming removed 1 base at V and 9 bases at J, with 22 bases between. The CDR3 covers 16 residues. This specimen was peripheral blood, taken around 5 months after surgery. The clonotype comes from a boy in the first two years of life with tuberous sclerosis and intractable seizures. The chain joins TRBV3-1 (or the pseudogene TRBV3-2) to TRBJ2-7, with D tentatively TRBD2 (6 bases). DNA of the CDR3: TGTGCCAGCAGCCAAGGGGGGGAAACGGTCCTCATGGGGCAGTACTTC. It codes for CASSQGGETVLMGQYF.